Presented here are 7 T cell receptor beta chains from one specimen sequenced in a study of follicular helper T cells after annual influenza vaccination. Clones were read by immunoSEQ multiplex PCR, and TCRdb kept only the in-frame ones, dropping some. The profile covers some 10,000 clones, with roughly 80% appearing a single time and more than 3.5% taken by the ten largest. Time point: 2015-2016 season, pre-vaccination. The sample here was CXCR5+ CD38- circulating T follicular helper cells from blood, taken on the day of influenza vaccination. Indicated subset: circulating Tfh, non-naive CD4+CXCR5+PD-1+ (ICOS+CD38+ or ICOS-CD38-). The origin of the receptors is an adult who received the influenza vaccine.

This clone showed up just once. V gene TRBV5-1 combines with J gene TRBJ1-2, with no clear D. In germline, CDR1 is SGHRS, CDR2 YFSETQ. CDR3 length: 14 amino acids. The V gene lost 0 bases and the J gene lost 2 bases, with 8 bases spanning the gap. The CDR3 sequence: CASSLDQLNYGYTF. The CDR3 DNA reads as TGCGCCAGCAGCTTGGACCAGCTAAACTATGGCTACACCTTC.

This chain joins TRBV11-2 and TRBJ1-5; D is undetermined. V lost 2 bases and J 3 bases, leaving 11 bases between the germline ends. CDR3 length equals 15 residues. The germline V gene has CDR1 SGHAT and CDR2 FQNNGV. The CDR3 sequence is CASSLSGGDNQPQHF. The CDR3 nucleotides read TGTGCCAGCAGCTTAAGCGGTGGAGACAATCAGCCCCAGCATTTT.

V gene TRBV5-1 combines with J gene TRBJ2-3; 13 bases line up with TRBD2. The V gene's germline CDR1 is SGHRS and CDR2 YFSETQ. The CDR3 is made up of 15 amino acids. Germline trimming cut 5 bases from V and 2 bases from J; bases unmatched to any gene: 2. The CDR3 DNA is TGCGCCAGCAGAACTAGCGGGGGGGCCACAGATACGCAGTATTTT. This codes for CASRTSGGATDTQYF.

This chain links TRBV29-1 with TRBJ1-1, with a possible D match to TRBD1 (5 bases). V lost 7 bases and J 1 base, leaving 19 bases between the germline ends. This CDR3 is 15 amino acids long. CDR1 is SQVTM and CDR2 is ANQGSEA in the germline V gene. In nucleotides, the CDR3 is TGCAGCGCGACCCGCCGGGGACGGACGAACACTGAAGCTTTCTTT. Protein: CSATRRGRTNTEAFF.

The chain combines TRBV20-1 with TRBJ2-1; no firm D call. This CDR3 spans 10 amino acids. CDR1 and CDR2 from the germline V gene are DFQATT and SNEGSKA (reference sequence). V gave up 6 bases and J gave up 2 bases, with 2 bases separating them. The CDR3 is CSAAYNEQFF. The CDR3 DNA is TGCAGTGCCGCCTACAATGAGCAGTTCTTC.

This sequence joins TRBV7-2 and TRBJ2-2; 7 bases map to TRBD2. CDR1 and CDR2 (germline): SGHTA, FQGNSA. There are 15 residues in the CDR3. The V gene end was trimmed by 3 bases and the J gene end by 4 bases; junction bases not matched to a gene: 5. CDR3 nucleotides: TGTGCCAGCAGCTTTTCGACTAGCCTCACCGGGGAGCTGTTTTTT. Translated: CASSFSTSLTGELFF.

In this sample, this clone turned up once. The rearrangement links TRBV27 to TRBJ1-5; D remains unclear. V was cut by 1 base and J by 1 base, with 8 bases left in between. This CDR3 region has 15 residues. Germline V gene data show CDR1 as MNHEY and CDR2 as SMNVEV (reference sequence). The CDR3 loop is CASSLYWESNQPQHF. The CDR3 DNA is TGTGCCAGCAGTTTATATTGGGAGAGCAATCAGCCCCAGCATTTT.